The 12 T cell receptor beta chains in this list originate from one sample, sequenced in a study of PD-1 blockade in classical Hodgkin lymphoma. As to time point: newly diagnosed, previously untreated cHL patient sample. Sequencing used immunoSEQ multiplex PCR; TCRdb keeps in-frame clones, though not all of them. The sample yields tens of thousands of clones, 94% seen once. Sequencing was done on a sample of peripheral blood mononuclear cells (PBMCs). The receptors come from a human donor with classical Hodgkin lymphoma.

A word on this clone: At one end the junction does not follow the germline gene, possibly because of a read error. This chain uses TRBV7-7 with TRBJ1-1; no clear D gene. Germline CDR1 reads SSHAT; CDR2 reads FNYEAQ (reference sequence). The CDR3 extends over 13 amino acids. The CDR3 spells CASSQGWNTEAFF. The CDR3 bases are TGTGCTAGCAGTCAAGGGTGGAACACTGAAGCTTTCTTT.

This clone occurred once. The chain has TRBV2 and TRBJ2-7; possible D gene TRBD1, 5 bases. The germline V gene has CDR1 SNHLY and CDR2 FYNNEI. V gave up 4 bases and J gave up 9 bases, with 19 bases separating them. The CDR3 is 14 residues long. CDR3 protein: CASSGGGRVRGQYF. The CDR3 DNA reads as TGTGCCAGCAGTGGAGGTGGCAGGGTACGAGGGCAGTACTTC.

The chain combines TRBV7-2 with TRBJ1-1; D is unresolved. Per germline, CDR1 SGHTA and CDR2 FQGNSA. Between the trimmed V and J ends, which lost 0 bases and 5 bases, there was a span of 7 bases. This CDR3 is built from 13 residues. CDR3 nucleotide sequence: TGTGCCAGCAGCTTAGCGCGGGGTACTGAAGCTTTCTTT. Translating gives CASSLARGTEAFF. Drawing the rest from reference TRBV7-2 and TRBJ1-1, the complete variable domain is GAGVSQSPSNKVTEKGKDVELRCDPISGHTALYWYRQSLGQGLEFLIYFQGNSAPDKSGLPSDRFSAERTGGSVSTLTIQRTQQEDSAVYLCASSLARGTEAFFGQGTRLTVV.

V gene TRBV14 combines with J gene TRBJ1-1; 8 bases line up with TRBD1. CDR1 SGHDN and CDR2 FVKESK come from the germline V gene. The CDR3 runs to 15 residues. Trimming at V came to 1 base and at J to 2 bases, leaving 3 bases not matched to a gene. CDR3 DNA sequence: TGTGCCAGCAGCCAAGTTACAGGGGGTAACACTGAAGCTTTCTTT. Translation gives CASSQVTGGNTEAFF.

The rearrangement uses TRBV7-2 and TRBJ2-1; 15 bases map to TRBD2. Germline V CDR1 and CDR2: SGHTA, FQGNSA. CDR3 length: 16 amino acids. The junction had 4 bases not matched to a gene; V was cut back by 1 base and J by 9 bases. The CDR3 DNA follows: TGTGCCAGCAGCTTAGGGACTAGCGGGGGGGGTTTTGAGCAGTTCTTC. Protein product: CASSLGTSGGGFEQFF.

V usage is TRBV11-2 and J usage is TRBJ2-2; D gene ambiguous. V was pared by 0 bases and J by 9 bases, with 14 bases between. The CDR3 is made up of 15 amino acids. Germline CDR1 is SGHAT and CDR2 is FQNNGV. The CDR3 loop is CASSLEALAGRELFF. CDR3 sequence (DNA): TGTGCCAGCAGCTTAGAGGCCTTAGCTGGGCGGGAGCTGTTTTTT. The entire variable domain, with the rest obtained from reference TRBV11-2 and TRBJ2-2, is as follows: EAGVAQSPRYKIIEKRQSVAFWCNPISGHATLYWYQQILGQGPKLLIQFQNNGVVDDSQLPKDRFSAERLKGVDSTLKIQPAKLEDSAVYLCASSLEALAGRELFFGEGSRLTVL.

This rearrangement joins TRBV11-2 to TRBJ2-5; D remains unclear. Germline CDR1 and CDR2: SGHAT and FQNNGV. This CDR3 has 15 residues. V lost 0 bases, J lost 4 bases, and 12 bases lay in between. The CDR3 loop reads CASSLEVTSGETQYF. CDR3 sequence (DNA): TGTGCCAGCAGCTTAGAGGTCACCTCCGGAGAGACCCAGTACTTC. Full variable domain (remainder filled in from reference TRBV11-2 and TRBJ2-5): EAGVAQSPRYKIIEKRQSVAFWCNPISGHATLYWYQQILGQGPKLLIQFQNNGVVDDSQLPKDRFSAERLKGVDSTLKIQPAKLEDSAVYLCASSLEVTSGETQYFGPGTRLLVL.

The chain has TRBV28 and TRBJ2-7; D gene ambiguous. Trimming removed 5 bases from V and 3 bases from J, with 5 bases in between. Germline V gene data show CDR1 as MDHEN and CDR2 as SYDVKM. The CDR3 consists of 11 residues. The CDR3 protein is CASSTNYEQYF. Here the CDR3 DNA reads TGTGCCAGCAGTACGAACTACGAGCAGTACTTC.

DNA for the CDR3: TGTGCCAGCAGATCCGGGACAGTAAATTCACCCCTCCACTTT. This sequence encodes CASRSGTVNSPLHF. The chain carries TRBV6-5 and TRBJ1-6; the match to TRBD1 covers 7 bases. The V segment lost 6 bases and the J segment 7 bases; nucleotides outside the gene matches: 6. The germline CDR1 and CDR2 sequences are MNHEY and SVGAGI. This CDR3 contains 14 residues.

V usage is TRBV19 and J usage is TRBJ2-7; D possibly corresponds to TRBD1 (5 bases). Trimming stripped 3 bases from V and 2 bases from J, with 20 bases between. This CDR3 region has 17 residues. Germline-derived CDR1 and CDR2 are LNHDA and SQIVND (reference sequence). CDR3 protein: CASSIRTTPTGPYEQYF. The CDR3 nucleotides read TGTGCCAGTAGTATTCGGACAACACCTACCGGGCCCTACGAGCAGTACTTC.

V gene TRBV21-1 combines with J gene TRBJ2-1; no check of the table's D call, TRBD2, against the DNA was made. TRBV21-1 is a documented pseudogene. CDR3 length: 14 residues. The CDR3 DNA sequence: TGTGCCAGCAGCAAAGCGCTTTGGTCGGAGGAGCAGTTCTTC. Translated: CASSKALWSEEQFF.

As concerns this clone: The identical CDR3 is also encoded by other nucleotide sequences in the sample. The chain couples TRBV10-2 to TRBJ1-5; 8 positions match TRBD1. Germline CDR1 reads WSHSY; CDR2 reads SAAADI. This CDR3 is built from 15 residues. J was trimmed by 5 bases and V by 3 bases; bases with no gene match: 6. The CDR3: CASSEGTGGYQPQHF. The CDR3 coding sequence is TGCGCCAGCAGTGAAGGGACAGGAGGCTATCAGCCCCAGCATTTT.